These 14 T cell receptor beta chains originate from one sample sequenced in a study of blood T cell repertoires in COVID-19. TCRdb's table, derived via immunoSEQ multiplex PCR, lists solely in-frame clones and lacks some. Of some 110,000 clones listed, 86% are singletons. Sequencing was done on a sample of peripheral blood. These receptors all stem from a man aged 65-85 years who had recovered from COVID-19.

The chain has TRBV3-1 (or the pseudogene TRBV3-2) and TRBJ2-7; 9 bases match TRBD1. Germline V gene lookup returns CDR1 LGHDT and CDR2 YNNKEL (reference sequence). The CDR3 is 13 residues long. Trimming at V came to 8 bases and at J to 7 bases, leaving 9 bases not matched to a gene. This CDR3 is CASGVQGASEQYF. The DNA for the CDR3 is TGTGCCAGCGGGGTACAGGGGGCATCGGAGCAGTACTTC.

V usage is TRBV28 and J usage is TRBJ1-1, with TRBD1 as a possible D gene (6 bases). The CDR3 loop spans 12 amino acids. Germline values: CDR1 MDHEN, CDR2 SYDVKM. Trimming stripped 8 bases from V and 7 bases from J, with 14 bases between. The CDR3 reads CASLATGSEAFF. The CDR3 coding sequence is TGTGCCAGCCTTGCGACAGGTAGTGAAGCTTTCTTT.

The chain uses TRBV7-3 and TRBJ1-1; 7 bases are a match to TRBD1. The CDR3 runs 14 residues. With 5 bases clipped from V and 6 bases from J, the junction kept 9 bases outside the gene matches. The germline CDR1 and CDR2 sequences are SGHTA and FQGTGA. CDR3 region: CASSVGQEGAEAFF. In DNA, the CDR3 is TGTGCCAGCAGCGTAGGACAGGAAGGCGCTGAAGCTTTCTTT.

The rearrangement links TRBV3-1 (or the pseudogene TRBV3-2) to TRBJ2-1; weak D call: TRBD2 (6 bases). The CDR3 has 16 amino acids. Germline V lookup: CDR1 LGHDT, CDR2 YNNKEL (reference sequence). Deletions cut 3 bases from V and 2 bases from J, with 14 bases between. This CDR3 reads CASSQGGGYPYNEQFF. CDR3 nucleotides: TGTGCCAGCAGCCAGGGGGGTGGCTACCCCTACAATGAGCAGTTCTTC.

This clone was recorded only once. V and J are TRBV5-1 and TRBJ2-5; weak D call: TRBD1 (6 bases). V lost 4 bases and J 1 base, leaving 14 bases between the germline ends. This CDR3 spans 15 amino acids. Germline V gene sequence: CDR1 SGHRS, CDR2 YFSETQ. This CDR3 is CASSPGAGVQETQYF. The CDR3 DNA reads as TGCGCCAGCAGCCCTGGGGCAGGGGTCCAAGAGACCCAGTACTTC.

CDR3 sequence: CASSLGGGTGDSPLHF. CDR3 in DNA: TGCGCCAGCAGCCTCGGCGGTGGGACAGGGGATTCACCCCTCCACTTT. The chain recombines TRBV5-1 with TRBJ1-6; 10 nucleotides agree with TRBD1. CDR1 and CDR2 (germline): SGHRS, YFSETQ. The CDR3 runs to 16 residues. V lost 4 bases and J lost 8; bases outside the gene matches: 9.

CDR3 protein: CSVAQGDLSTQYF. CDR3 sequence (DNA): TGCAGCGTTGCTCAGGGGGATTTGAGTACGCAGTATTTT. The rearrangement uses TRBV29-1 and TRBJ2-3; 7 nucleotides agree with TRBD1. CDR3 length: 13 amino acids. J lost 8 bases, V lost 4 bases, and 9 bases had no gene match. The germline CDR1 and CDR2 sequences are SQVTM and ANQGSEA.

This clone has more than one count but fewer than ten. This rearrangement joins TRBV10-3 to TRBJ2-3, with 9 bases identical to TRBD2. V gave up 0 bases and J gave up 2 bases; unmatched junction bases: 3. The CDR3 has 16 residues. Germline V gene lookup returns CDR1 ENHRY and CDR2 SYGVKD. CDR3 nucleotides: TGTGCCATCAGTGAGTCTAGCGGGAGTTACACAGATACGCAGTATTTT. This gives the protein CAISESSGSYTDTQYF.

This chain joins TRBV19 and TRBJ2-5; 9 nucleotides align to TRBD1. The CDR3 contains 16 residues. Germline CDR1 is LNHDA and CDR2 is SQIVND (reference sequence). The V and J ends lost 3 bases and 0 bases, in that order; junction bases with no gene match: 5. CDR3 coding DNA: TGTGCCAGTAGTATGGGGGACAGGGCGTACCAAGAGACCCAGTACTTC. This translates into CASSMGDRAYQETQYF.

This clone was counted a single time. This chain links TRBV24-1 with TRBJ2-1; a possible D gene is TRBD1 (6 bases). CDR1 KGHDR and CDR2 SFDVKD come from the germline V gene. This CDR3 comprises 13 residues. V shed 2 bases and J shed 9 bases, with 10 bases lying between them. The DNA of the CDR3 is TGTGCCACCAGTGATTACACAGGGAGTGAGCAGTTCTTC. Translated: CATSDYTGSEQFF.

V and J are TRBV5-1 and TRBJ1-4, with 11 bases matching TRBD1. The CDR3 covers 16 residues. CDR1 is SGHRS, CDR2 YFSETQ, per germline. J was trimmed by 1 base and V by 2 bases; bases with no gene match: 1. This CDR3 is CASSLGTGGTNEKLFF. The DNA of the CDR3 is TGCGCCAGCAGCTTAGGGACAGGGGGAACTAATGAAAAACTGTTTTTT.

The V gene is TRBV9, the J gene TRBJ1-6; no clear D gene. CDR1 and CDR2 (germline): SGDLS, YYNGEE. This CDR3 comprises 15 residues. With 0 bases removed from V and 10 bases from J, the gap between germline ends came to 14 bases. The CDR3 coding sequence is TGTGCCAGCAGCGTAGAAGGCAACAGAAACTCACCCCTCCACTTT. Its protein product is CASSVEGNRNSPLHF.

This clone was observed a single time. The chain recombines TRBV27 with TRBJ2-3; D perhaps matches TRBD2 (5 bases). Germline CDR1 reads MNHEY; CDR2 reads SMNVEV (reference sequence). Deletions cut 1 base from V and 3 bases from J, with 8 bases between. This CDR3 spans 14 amino acids. Here the CDR3 reads CASSLWGATDTQYF. The CDR3 DNA reads as TGTGCCAGCAGTTTATGGGGAGCAACAGATACGCAGTATTTT.

The chain has TRBV10-3 and TRBJ1-2, with 7 positions matching TRBD1. The germline V gene has CDR1 ENHRY and CDR2 SYGVKD. The ends lost 6 bases at V and 3 bases at J; junction bases unmatched: 7. The CDR3 loop spans 14 amino acids. This CDR3 is CAISRQGDDYGYTF. The CDR3 coding sequence is TGTGCCATCAGCCGACAGGGCGACGACTATGGCTACACCTTC.